This TCR beta chain came from a study of cytomegalovirus exposure and HLA in healthy donors. Across the study: Unique TCRs from HLA-typed donors, approximately 80 million of them, were held in an early data release.

General study points: Under in vitro conditions, three CMV-associated chains were confirmed as specific for CMV antigens. In a later analysis, TCR beta V- and J-gene trimming was associated with a missense DCLRE1C variant. Owing to their indistinguishability, certain V segments, notably TRBV6-2 and TRBV6-3, were excluded.

This CDR3 spans 13 amino acids. The ends were cut back, 3 bases at V and 2 bases at J, with 8 bases in the middle. Germline CDR1 GTSNPN, CDR2 SVGIG (reference sequence). PCR was performed using 60 Vbeta and 13 Jbeta primers. TCRdb's table, derived via immunoSEQ multiplex PCR, lists solely in-frame clones and lacks some. This listing includes some 120,000 clones. With respect to this clone: Its antigen is undetermined.

The specimen was PBMCs. This TCR was recovered from a young man in good health and CMV-seronegative. The chain links TRBV30 to TRBJ1-5, with D unclear. The CDR3 loop is CAWSPLGNQPQHF. In DNA, the CDR3 is TGTGCCTGGAGCCCCCTCGGCAATCAGCCCCAGCATTTT.